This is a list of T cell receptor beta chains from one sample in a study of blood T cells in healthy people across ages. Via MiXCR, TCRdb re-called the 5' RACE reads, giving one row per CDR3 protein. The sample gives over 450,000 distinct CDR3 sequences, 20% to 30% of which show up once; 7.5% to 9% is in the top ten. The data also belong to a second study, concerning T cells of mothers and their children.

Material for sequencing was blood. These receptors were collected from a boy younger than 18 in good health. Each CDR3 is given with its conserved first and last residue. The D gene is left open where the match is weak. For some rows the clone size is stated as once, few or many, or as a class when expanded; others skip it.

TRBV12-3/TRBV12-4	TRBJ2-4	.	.	CASSLDRRNIQYF
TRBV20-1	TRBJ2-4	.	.	CSARARPRGNIQYF
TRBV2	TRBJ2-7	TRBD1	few	CARRDSSYEQYF
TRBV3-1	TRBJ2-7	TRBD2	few	CASSLGLALSYEQYF
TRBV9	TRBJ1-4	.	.	CASSPSPGTELFF
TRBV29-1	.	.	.	CSVDVTGPPEGEQYF
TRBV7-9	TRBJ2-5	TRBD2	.	CASSLGLAGLLGETQYF
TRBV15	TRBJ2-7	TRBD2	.	CATSSRTSGSYDEQYF
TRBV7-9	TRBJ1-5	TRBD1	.	CASSVGTDIRVF
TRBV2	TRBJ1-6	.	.	CASSPSGYNSPLHF
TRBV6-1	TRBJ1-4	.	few	CASGAYPQAVIGEKLFF
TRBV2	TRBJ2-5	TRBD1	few	CASSDPSTGQETQYF
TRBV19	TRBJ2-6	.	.	CASKGDWQDSGANVLTF
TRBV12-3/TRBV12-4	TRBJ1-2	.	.	CASSQYRQSYTF
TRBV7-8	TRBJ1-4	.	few	CASSLPDSTNEKLFF
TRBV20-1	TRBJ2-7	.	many	CSARDHTGQPHRTYEQYF
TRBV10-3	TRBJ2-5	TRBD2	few	CAISDTSGGVQETQYF
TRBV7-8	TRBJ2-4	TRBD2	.	CASSLVAGGENIRYF
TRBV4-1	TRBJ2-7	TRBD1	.	CASSQDLQGLDEQYF
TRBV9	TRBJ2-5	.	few	CASSADTGMGSETQYF
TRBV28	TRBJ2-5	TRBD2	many	CASSFLAGDQETQYF
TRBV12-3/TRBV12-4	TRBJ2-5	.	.	CASNCLVILGFQETQYF
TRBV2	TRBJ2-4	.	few	CASKTELAKNIQYF